This T cell receptor beta chain was captured in a study of identical twins. TCRdb fed the 5' RACE reads into MiXCR, producing one record per CDR3 protein. The data show 690,000 or so distinct CDR3 sequences, roughly 8% seen once. With 2 bases clipped from V and 3 bases from J, the junction kept 11 bases outside the gene matches. Germline V lookup: CDR1 MNHEY, CDR2 SVGEGT. The CDR3 runs to 17 residues. Study-wide findings and caveats: Recombination models fit unrelated individuals' TCR alpha sharing but underestimated twins'. Interpretation of the results relied on cross-sectional statistical analysis and not on following the same donors.

A note on this clonotype: Its target is not known.

The same data also contributed to another study, on yellow fever vaccine responses in identical twins.

The specimen sequenced was PBMCs. This receptor was identified in a woman between 18 and 30 years old in good health. The rearrangement links TRBV6-2 or TRBV6-3 to TRBJ2-7; 9 bases match TRBD2. The CDR3 protein is CASSYPKTAGGNYEQYF. The CDR3 region has the DNA TGTGCCAGCAGTTACCCCAAGACGGCGGGGGGGAACTACGAGCAGTACTTC.